The rows below give T cell receptor beta chains drawn from one sample of a study of vaccination effects on CD4 cells after COVID-19. These receptors have no identified antigens. Sequenced by immunoSEQ multiplex PCR; TCRdb stores in-frame clones only, minus some. Of over 25,000 clones listed, almost 75% are singletons. Sequences were derived from CD4+ T cells from PBMCs cultured with HCoV-229E spike peptides, sampled after COVID-19 vaccination. These receptors were obtained from a human donor who received a COVID-19 vaccine. The CDR3 runs from the conserved cysteine through the conserved F or W. Fields, in order: D gene, J gene, V gene, clone size, CDR3 DNA, CDR3 protein. D genes are given only for firm matches. Only some rows state a clone size, as once, few, many or a class for expanded clones.

- | TRBJ1-2 | TRBV5-4 | - | TGTGCCAGCAGCCCGGAAGGGGGCTATGGCTACACCTTC | CASSPEGGYGYTF
- | TRBJ2-2 | TRBV18 | few | TGTGCCAGCTCACCATCGTATGGGACCGTAGAAACCGGGGAGCTGTTTTTT | CASSPSYGTVETGELFF
- | TRBJ1-2 | TRBV7-8 | - | TGTGCCAGCAGCCTCTCCCGGGACATACGGCGAAAGGACTATGGCTACACCTTC | CASSLSRDIRRKDYGYTF
- | TRBJ1-3 | TRBV6-5 | - | TGTGCCAGCAGAGCTGACAGGCTCTCTGGAAACACCATATATTTT | CASRADRLSGNTIYF
TRBD2 | TRBJ2-3 | TRBV4-1 | - | TGCGCCAGCAGTCAGGGACTAGCGGCAAGCACAGATACGCAGTATTTT | CASSQGLAASTDTQYF
- | TRBJ2-3 | TRBV20-1 | - | TGCAGTGCTAGTCGGGGAGGTGGCACAGATACGCAGTATTTT | CSASRGGGTDTQYF
- | TRBJ2-2 | TRBV5-6 | - | TGTGCCAGCAGCTTAGGCAGGGTGAACACCGGGGAGCTGTTTTTT | CASSLGRVNTGELFF
- | TRBJ1-1 | TRBV29-1 | few | TGCAGCGTTGAGCGCAGCATGAACACTGAAGCTTTCTTT | CSVERSMNTEAFF
- | TRBJ2-2 | TRBV4-1 | few | TGCGCCAGCAGCAGCTTACGTAGGGCAGTTAACACCGGGGAGCTGTTTTTT | CASSSLRRAVNTGELFF
TRBD2 | TRBJ2-1 | TRBV3-1/TRBV3-2 | - | TGTGCCAGCAGCCAAGCCGGGACTAGCGGGAGCAATGAGCAGTTCTTC | CASSQAGTSGSNEQFF
- | TRBJ1-6 | TRBV10-3 | once | TGTGCCATCAGTGAGACCCTAACACCCCTCCACTTT | CAISETLTPLHF
TRBD1 | TRBJ2-4 | TRBV11-2 | - | TGTGCCAGCGGCCCAGGACAGGGCATTCAGTACTTC | CASGPGQGIQYF
- | TRBJ2-2 | TRBV19 | - | TGTGCCAGTAGGCCCACAGGGGGGGGCACCGGGGAGCTGTTTTTT | CASRPTGGGTGELFF
- | TRBJ2-2 | TRBV18 | - | TGTGCCAGCTCGCCGGGACTTCTAGGGGAGCTGTTTTTT | CASSPGLLGELFF
- | TRBJ1-2 | TRBV24-1 | - | TGTGCCACCAGTGACTCCCGGACTGGCGGCTATGGCTACACCTTC | CATSDSRTGGYGYTF
- | TRBJ1-2 | TRBV27 | - | TGTGCCAGCAGTTTAAGGGGTCTGGGCTACACCTTC | CASSLRGLGYTF
- | TRBJ2-7 | TRBV14 | - | TGTGCCAGCAGCCTCAGAGGTTGGTACAACTACGAGCAGTACTTC | CASSLRGWYNYEQYF
TRBD1 | TRBJ1-6 | TRBV2 | - | TGTGCCAGCAGCCGAGGACAGGCGAATAATTCACCCCTCCACTTT | CASSRGQANNSPLHF
- | TRBJ1-6 | TRBV27 | - | TGTGCCAGCAGTTTAGGGTTGGGTAATTCACCCCTCCACTTT | CASSLGLGNSPLHF
- | TRBJ1-3 | TRBV7-9 | - | TGTGCCAGCAGCTTATGGGAGGGCCCCGACACCATATATTTT | CASSLWEGPDTIYF
- | TRBJ2-2 | TRBV5-8 | - | TGTGCCAGCAGCTTGGTCTATACAGGGAGAGGATGGACCGGGGAGCTGTTTTTT | CASSLVYTGRGWTGELFF
TRBD1 | TRBJ1-2 | TRBV4-2 | - | TGTGCCAGCAGCGCCCGACAGGGGATGGATGGCTACACCTTC | CASSARQGMDGYTF
- | TRBJ1-3 | TRBV12-5 | - | TGTGCTAGTGGTTTGGAAGGGGCCTCCGGAAACACCATATATTTT | CASGLEGASGNTIYF